A selection of T cell receptor beta chains follows, all from one sample in a study of shared clonotypes between healthy human individuals. Sequenced by immunoSEQ multiplex PCR; TCRdb stores in-frame clones only, minus some. The sample records roughly 2 million clones, approximately 96% being singletons. Source material: naive CD4+ T cells sorted from blood. These receptors originate from a young man in good health. Both conserved end residues are part of each CDR3. The order of the fields is D gene, J gene, clone size, V gene, CDR3 DNA, CDR3 protein. D genes are given only for firm matches. Only part of the rows carry a size: once, few, many, or a class if the clone is expanded.

TRBD2	TRBJ2-7	.	TRBV4-1	TGCGCCAGCAGCCAAGAATTAGCGGGATGGACTGCCTACGAGCAGTACTTC	CASSQELAGWTAYEQYF
.	TRBJ1-1	.	TRBV27	TGTGCCAGCAGGACCTTGAACACTGAAGCTTTCTTT	CASRTLNTEAFF
.	TRBJ1-6	.	TRBV6-1	TGTGCCAGCAGTGAAGCTGCTATAGGGGTTGAGGGCCTTAATTCACCCCTCCACTTT	CASSEAAIGVEGLNSPLHF
.	TRBJ2-3	.	TRBV5-1	TGCGCCAGCAGCTTGGGGACGACGGCGCCAGATACGCAGTATTTT	CASSLGTTAPDTQYF
.	TRBJ1-2	.	TRBV6-5	TGTGCCAGCAGTTACTCGATACGTCGGGGCGACTATGGCTACACCTTC	CASSYSIRRGDYGYTF
TRBD1	TRBJ1-2	.	TRBV6-5	TGTGCCAGCAGTTACCCGCCCGGACAGGGGGCTTATGGCTACACCTTC	CASSYPPGQGAYGYTF
.	TRBJ1-2	once	TRBV18	TGTGCCAGCTCACCCAAAGGAGCTAACTATGGCTACACCTTC	CASSPKGANYGYTF
TRBD1	TRBJ1-5	.	TRBV19	TGTGCCAGTAGAGACGGGACAGGGGTCAATCAGCCCCAGCATTTT	CASRDGTGVNQPQHF
.	TRBJ1-1	once	TRBV30	TGTGGGATGGGCAGGTCGAACACTGAAGCTTTCTTT	CGMGRSNTEAFF
.	TRBJ1-1	.	TRBV7-6	TGTGCCAGCAGCTTCTCAGGGGCCCCTGAAGCTTTCTTT	CASSFSGAPEAFF
.	TRBJ1-5	.	TRBV2	TGTGCCAGCAGGCCGATAGGTGTAGGGTTCAATCAGCCCCAGCATTTT	CASRPIGVGFNQPQHF
.	TRBJ2-5	.	TRBV30	TGTGCCTGGAGTGTACGACGGGGCCAAGAGACCCAGTACTTC	CAWSVRRGQETQYF
.	TRBJ1-6	few	TRBV30	TGTGCCTGGAGTGTAGTCTCTTCACCCCTCCACTTT	CAWSVVSSPLHF
.	TRBJ1-3	.	TRBV7-9	TGTGCCAGCAGCTTGGCAGGGGCAGGTGGAAACACCATATATTTT	CASSLAGAGGNTIYF
TRBD1	TRBJ1-4	once	TRBV18	TGTGCCAGCTCAATGAACAGGGGAACTAATGAAAAACTGTTTTTT	CASSMNRGTNEKLFF
.	TRBJ2-1	once	TRBV6-1	TGTGCCAGCAGTGAAAGAAGAGCGGTACTCTCCTACAATGAGCAGTTCTTC	CASSERRAVLSYNEQFF
.	TRBJ2-3	.	TRBV5-1	TGCGCCAGTTCCGGGGCGGGCACAGATACGCAGTATTTT	CASSGAGTDTQYF
.	TRBJ2-5	.	TRBV30	TGTGCCTGGGGGGGCAAGACCCAGTACTTC	CAWGGKTQYF
.	TRBJ1-2	.	TRBV6-4	TGTGCCAGCAGTTCAGGTTCCTATGGCTACACCTTC	CASSSGSYGYTF
.	TRBJ1-1	.	TRBV28	TGTGCCAGCAGTCGACAGCACTCGGCGGCTTTCTTT	CASSRQHSAAFF
TRBD1	TRBJ1-2	.	TRBV6-5	TGTGCCAGCAGTTACGATAGGGACAGGGCTGGCTACACCTTC	CASSYDRDRAGYTF
TRBD2	TRBJ2-1	once	TRBV27	TGTGCCAGCAGTTTTAGCGGGGGGACGGGATACAATGAGCAGTTCTTC	CASSFSGGTGYNEQFF
.	TRBJ2-3	once	TRBV30	TGTGCCCGGGGAACAGATACGCAGTATTTT	CARGTDTQYF
TRBD1	TRBJ2-7	.	TRBV4-1	TGCGCCAGCAGCCAAGATTTAGGGACAGGGACGTTTGGGTACGAGCAGTACTTC	CASSQDLGTGTFGYEQYF
.	TRBJ1-2	.	TRBV11-2	TGTGCCAGCAGCTTAGGGACAGTTGGCTACACCTTC	CASSLGTVGYTF
.	TRBJ2-1	.	TRBV7-8	TGTGCCAGCAGCTTAGCGCGGCAGGGGGGCTACAATGAGCAGTTCTTC	CASSLARQGGYNEQFF
.	TRBJ2-7	.	TRBV6-6	TGTGCCAGCAGTTCAAGCGGGCTACCCTCCTACGAGCAGTACTTC	CASSSSGLPSYEQYF
.	TRBJ2-5	.	TRBV30	TGTGCCTGGATTGGGGAGACCCAGTACTTC	CAWIGETQYF
.	TRBJ2-1	.	TRBV6-5	TGTGCCAGCCGACCCGACCGTGTTGAGTACAATGAGCAGTTCTTC	CASRPDRVEYNEQFF
.	TRBJ1-2	.	TRBV30	TGTGCCTGGGGCAGTCGTGGGAATGGCTACACCTTC	CAWGSRGNGYTF
TRBD1	TRBJ2-1	.	TRBV18	TGTGCCAGCTCACCTCAGGGGACAGGGAGTCTCGGGCAGTTCTTC	CASSPQGTGSLGQFF
.	TRBJ2-7	.	TRBV5-1	TGCGCCAGCAGCTCACGTCAGGGCTTAAGCTCCTACGAGCAGTACTTC	CASSSRQGLSSYEQYF
TRBD2	TRBJ2-1	.	TRBV30	TGTGCCTGGAAAGGGTTAGCGGGAGCCTACAATGAGCAGTTCTTC	CAWKGLAGAYNEQFF
TRBD1	TRBJ2-2	.	TRBV11-3	TGTGCCAGCAGCCCGAGCTGGGACAGGGGATCCACCGGGGAGCTGTTTTTT	CASSPSWDRGSTGELFF
TRBD2	TRBJ2-5	once	TRBV6-1	TGTGCCAGCGGGACTATGTACCAAGAGACCCAGTACTTC	CASGTMYQETQYF
TRBD2	TRBJ2-4	.	TRBV7-2	TGTGCCAGCAGCAGACTAGCGGGGGGGCCGGACATTCAGTACTTC	CASSRLAGGPDIQYF
.	TRBJ1-1	.	TRBV6-6	TGTGCCAGCAGCGACAGGTTTGCTGAAGCTTTCTTT	CASSDRFAEAFF